The present T cell receptor (beta chain) was sequenced within a study of CD8+ T cells in alopecia areata. Study background: It was oral tofacitinib, at 5 to 10 mg twice daily, that treated patients received. Tofacitinib was given for 6 to 18 months, then stopped for 6 months.

The table lists this clone with a count of one. From PBMCs, CD4+ and CD8+ T cells were sorted. Reverse transcription of extracted RNA yielded cDNA, which provided the sequencing template. The protocol was immunoSEQ multiplex PCR, while the TCRdb copy is restricted to in-frame clones and leaves out a portion. The profile shows around 140,000 clones, roughly 50% of them singletons. The CDR3 totals 12 residues. With 6 bases removed from V and 10 bases from J, the gap between germline ends came to 14 bases. From germline, CDR1 is MDHEN and CDR2 SYDVKM. Sequenced: CD4+ T cells sorted from blood. The sequence came from a human donor with alopecia areata. The chain employs TRBV28 and TRBJ2-3; TRBD2 might be the D (6 bases). CDR3 protein: CASSRSGLSQYF. CDR3 DNA sequence: TGTGCCAGCAGCCGGTCGGGACTTTCGCAGTATTTT.